The entry below describes one T cell receptor (beta chain). In the authors' methods: By means of reference gene primer amplification, nucleated cell counts were estimated. Using immunoSEQ multiplex PCR, the repertoire was profiled, and TCRdb retains in-frame clones only, with some absent. That table supplies the V and J calls and clone size; D and trimming were determined from the DNA. The data show 250,000 to 300,000 clones, 88% seen once. This sample is drawn from a study of blood T cell repertoires in COVID-19. Study information: Specimens from acute and convalescent COVID-19 originated in the United States, Italy and Spain.

Germline CDR1 SEHNR, CDR2 FQNEAQ (reference sequence). V lost 1 base and J 2 bases, leaving 6 bases between the germline ends. The CDR3 spans 15 residues. This TCR was recovered from a woman in her twenties or thirties who had recovered from COVID-19. Sequenced input: PBMCs or T cells enriched from blood (not recorded which). V and J are TRBV7-9 and TRBJ2-6; D ambiguous. CDR3 sequence: CASSLGPAGANVLTF. CDR3 DNA sequence: TGTGCCAGCAGCTTAGGTCCCGCTGGGGCCAACGTCCTGACTTTC.